The rows below give T cell receptor beta chains drawn from one sample of a study of graft-versus-host responses after intestinal transplantation. Here immunoSEQ multiplex PCR was the method, and the copy in TCRdb shows in-frame clones only, minus some. The sample contains a few thousand clones, 20% to 30% of which appear only once. The source material was alloreactive CD8+ T cells from a mixed lymphocyte reaction culture, sampled before intestinal transplant. The source of these receptors is a human patient who received an intestinal transplant. Both conserved end residues are part of each CDR3. Fields, in order: clone size, J gene, D gene, V gene, CDR3 protein, CDR3 DNA. A D gene is named only where the DNA matches it firmly. The size entry is marked missing in some rows and otherwise reads once, few, many or a size class.

>once|TRBJ2-5|NA|TRBV6-5
CASTWDGYQETQYF
TGTGCCAGCACATGGGATGGGTACCAAGAGACCCAGTACTTC
>few|TRBJ1-1|TRBD1|TRBV4-1
CASSPIPGTGGRTEAFF
TGCGCCAGCAGCCCCATACCGGGGACAGGGGGTCGGACTGAAGCTTTCTTT
>few|TRBJ2-1|NA|TRBV27
CASSLWAAQVEQFF
TGTGCCAGCAGTTTATGGGCAGCTCAAGTCGAGCAGTTCTTC
>medium-sized|TRBJ1-4|NA|TRBV19
CASSMQEWEKLFF
TGTGCCAGTAGTATGCAAGAATGGGAAAAACTGTTTTTT
>NA|TRBJ2-2|NA|TRBV13
CASSLGAGELFF
TGTGCCAGCAGCTTAGGAGCCGGGGAGCTGTTTTTT
>NA|TRBJ2-1|TRBD1|TRBV9
CASSVDRGEHEQFF
TGTGCCAGCAGCGTAGACAGGGGGGAGCATGAGCAGTTCTTC
>few|TRBJ2-2|NA|TRBV5-4
CASSLVGTGELFF
TGTGCCAGCAGCTTGGTAGGAACCGGGGAGCTGTTTTTT
>NA|TRBJ2-7|NA|TRBV5-4
CASSQGLFEGYEQYF
TGTGCCAGCAGCCAAGGACTATTTGAAGGCTACGAGCAGTACTTC
>NA|TRBJ1-1|TRBD1|TRBV5-4
CASSPGQATEAFF
TGTGCCAGCAGCCCCGGACAGGCAACTGAAGCTTTCTTT
>NA|TRBJ2-7|NA|TRBV10-3
CAISATTLGSYEQYF
TGTGCCATCAGTGCCACTACCTTGGGGTCCTACGAGCAGTACTTC
>medium-sized|TRBJ2-7|NA|TRBV27
CASSLRSGLSSDEQYF
TGTGCCAGCAGTTTACGGTCAGGGCTGAGTAGTGACGAGCAGTACTTC
>NA|TRBJ2-7|NA|TRBV5-5
CASSLVGTGYPEQYF
TGTGCCAGCAGCTTGGTAGGAACAGGGTATCCCGAGCAGTACTTC
>few|TRBJ2-7|NA|TRBV6-1
CASSEFGQYYEQYF
TGTGCCAGCAGTGAATTTGGGCAGTACTACGAGCAGTACTTC
>NA|TRBJ2-2|NA|TRBV28
CASSPTFRSTGELFF
TGTGCCAGCAGTCCTACCTTTAGAAGTACCGGGGAGCTGTTTTTT
>few|TRBJ2-3|NA|TRBV5-4
CASRLRGGRADTQYF
TGTGCCAGCAGATTAAGGGGGGGCAGGGCAGATACGCAGTATTTT
>few|TRBJ2-1|TRBD2|TRBV6-5
CASSYSLAGGYNEQFF
TGTGCCAGCAGTTACTCGCTAGCGGGAGGATACAATGAGCAGTTCTTC
>few|TRBJ2-7|TRBD1|TRBV27
CASSAGGQGYEQYF
TGTGCCAGCAGCGCTGGGGGACAGGGTTACGAGCAGTACTTC
>few|TRBJ2-3|NA|TRBV6-6
CAGTPGALTSTDTQYF
TGTGCCGGCACCCCGGGGGCCTTGACTAGCACAGATACGCAGTATTTT
>NA|TRBJ2-3|TRBD2|TRBV10-1
CASSESTSGGNTGATDTQYF
TGCGCCAGCAGTGAGTCCACTAGCGGGGGTAATACTGGTGCTACAGATACGCAGTATTTT
>NA|TRBJ2-7|TRBD1|TRBV25-1
CASSSRGRGEQYF
TGTGCCAGCAGTAGCAGGGGGCGCGGGGAGCAGTACTTC
>NA|TRBJ1-5|NA|TRBV6-9
CASSTIPLPSGQPQHF
TGTGCCAGCAGTACCATACCCTTACCGTCAGGTCAGCCCCAGCATTTT
>NA|TRBJ2-1|NA|TRBV5-1
CASSGTGWSYNEQFF
TGCGCCAGCAGCGGAACAGGGTGGTCCTACAATGAGCAGTTCTTC
>NA|TRBJ2-5|TRBD2|TRBV7-7
CASSLGGRREETQYF
TGTGCTAGCAGCTTGGGCGGGAGAAGGGAAGAGACCCAGTACTTC
>NA|TRBJ1-4|TRBD1|TRBV28
CASSPPGQGAEKLFF
TGTGCCAGCAGTCCTCCGGGACAGGGGGCTGAAAAACTGTTTTTT